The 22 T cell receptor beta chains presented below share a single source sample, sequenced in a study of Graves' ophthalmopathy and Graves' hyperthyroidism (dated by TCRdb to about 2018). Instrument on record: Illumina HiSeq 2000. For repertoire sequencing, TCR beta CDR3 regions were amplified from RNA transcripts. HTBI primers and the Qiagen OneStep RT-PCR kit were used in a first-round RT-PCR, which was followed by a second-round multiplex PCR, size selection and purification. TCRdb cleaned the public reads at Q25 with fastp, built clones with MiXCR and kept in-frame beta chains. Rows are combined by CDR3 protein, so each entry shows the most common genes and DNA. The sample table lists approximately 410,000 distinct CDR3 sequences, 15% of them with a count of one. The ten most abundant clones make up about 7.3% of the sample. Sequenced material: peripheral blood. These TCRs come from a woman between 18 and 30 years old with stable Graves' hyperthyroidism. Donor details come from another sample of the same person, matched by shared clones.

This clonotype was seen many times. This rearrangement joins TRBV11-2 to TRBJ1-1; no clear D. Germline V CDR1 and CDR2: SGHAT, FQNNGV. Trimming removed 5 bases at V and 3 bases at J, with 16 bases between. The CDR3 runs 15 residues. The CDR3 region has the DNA TGTGCCAGCAGCCCCCGAGTCGCCGGGGACACTGAAGCTTTCTTT. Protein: CASSPRVAGDTEAFF.

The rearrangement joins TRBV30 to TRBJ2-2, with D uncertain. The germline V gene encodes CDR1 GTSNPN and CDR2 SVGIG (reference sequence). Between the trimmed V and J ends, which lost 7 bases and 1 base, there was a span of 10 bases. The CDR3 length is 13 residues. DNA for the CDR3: TGTGCCTACCATCGACAGAACACCGGGGAGCTGTTTTTT. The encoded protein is CAYHRQNTGELFF.

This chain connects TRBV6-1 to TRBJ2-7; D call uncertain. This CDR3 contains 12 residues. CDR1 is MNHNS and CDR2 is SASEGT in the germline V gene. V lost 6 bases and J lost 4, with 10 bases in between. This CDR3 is CASRSDGYEQYF. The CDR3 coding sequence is TGTGCCAGCAGGTCAGATGGGTACGAGCAGTACTTC.

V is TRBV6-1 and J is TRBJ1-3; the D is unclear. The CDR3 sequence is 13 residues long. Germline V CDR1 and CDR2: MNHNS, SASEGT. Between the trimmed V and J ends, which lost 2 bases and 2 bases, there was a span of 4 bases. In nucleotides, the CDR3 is TGTGCCAGCAGTGAACTAGCTGGAAACACCATATATTTT. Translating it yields CASSELAGNTIYF.

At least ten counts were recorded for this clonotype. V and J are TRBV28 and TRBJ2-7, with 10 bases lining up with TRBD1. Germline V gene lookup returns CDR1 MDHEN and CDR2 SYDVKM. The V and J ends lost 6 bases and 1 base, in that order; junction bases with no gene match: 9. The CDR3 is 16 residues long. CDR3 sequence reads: CASSSPGTGVSYEQYF. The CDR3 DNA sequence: TGTGCCAGCAGCTCCCCCGGGACAGGGGTGTCCTACGAGCAGTACTTC.

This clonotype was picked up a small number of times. CDR3 in DNA: TGTGCCAGTAGTATAGGTGGCAGGGTGGTGGAAGCTTTCTTT. This translates into CASSIGGRVVEAFF. The chain uses TRBV19 and TRBJ1-1; TRBD1 is a possible D gene (5 bases). The CDR3 contains 14 residues. CDR1 is LNHDA, CDR2 SQIVND, per germline (reference sequence). Trimming stripped 1 base from V and 8 bases from J, with 14 bases between.

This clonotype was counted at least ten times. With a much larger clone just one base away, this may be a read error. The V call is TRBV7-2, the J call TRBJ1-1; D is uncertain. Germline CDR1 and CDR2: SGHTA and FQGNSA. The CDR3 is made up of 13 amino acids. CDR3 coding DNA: TGTGCCAGCAGCTTAGGGAGATACCCTGAAGCTTGCTTT. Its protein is CASSLGRYPEACF.

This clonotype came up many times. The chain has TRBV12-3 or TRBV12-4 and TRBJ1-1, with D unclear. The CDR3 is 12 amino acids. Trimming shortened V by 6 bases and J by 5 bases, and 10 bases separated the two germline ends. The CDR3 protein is CASRIRTTEAFF. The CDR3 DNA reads TGTGCCAGCAGGATCCGGACGACTGAAGCTTTCTTT.

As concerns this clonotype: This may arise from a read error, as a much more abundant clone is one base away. DNA of the CDR3: TGTGTCAGCAGCGCCGGGGCCGTTTGGTCCGCCGAGCAGTACTTC. Translating it yields CVSSAGAVWSAEQYF. V gene TRBV7-8 combines with J gene TRBJ2-7; either TRBD1 or TRBD2 may supply D (5 bases each). Germline values: CDR1 SGHVS, CDR2 FQNEAQ. The length of the CDR3 is 15 residues.

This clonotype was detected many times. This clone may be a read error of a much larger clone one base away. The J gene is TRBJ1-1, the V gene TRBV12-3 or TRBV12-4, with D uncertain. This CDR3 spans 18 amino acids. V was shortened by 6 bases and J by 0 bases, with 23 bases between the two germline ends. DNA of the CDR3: TGTGCCAGCAGATCCCACCAAGGTGGGGTTGGCGTGAACACTGAAGCTTTCTTT. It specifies CASRSHQGGVGVNTEAFF.

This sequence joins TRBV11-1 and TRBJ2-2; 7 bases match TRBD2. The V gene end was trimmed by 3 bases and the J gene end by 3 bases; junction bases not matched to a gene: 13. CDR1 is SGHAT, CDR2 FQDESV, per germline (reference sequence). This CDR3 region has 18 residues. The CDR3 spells CASSLFRGGTTDTGELFF. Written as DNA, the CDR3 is TGTGCCAGCAGCTTGTTCCGTGGCGGGACTACGGACACCGGGGAGCTGTTTTTT.

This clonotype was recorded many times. CDR3 coding DNA: TGTGCCAGCAGTCGGACAAGGGCTGGGAACTACGAGCAGTACTTC. It specifies CASSRTRAGNYEQYF. The J gene is TRBJ2-7, the V gene TRBV6-5; tentatively, D is TRBD1 (5 bases). The CDR3 loop spans 15 amino acids. With 5 bases removed from V and 3 bases from J, the gap between germline ends came to 17 bases. Germline V gene lookup returns CDR1 MNHEY and CDR2 SVGAGI.

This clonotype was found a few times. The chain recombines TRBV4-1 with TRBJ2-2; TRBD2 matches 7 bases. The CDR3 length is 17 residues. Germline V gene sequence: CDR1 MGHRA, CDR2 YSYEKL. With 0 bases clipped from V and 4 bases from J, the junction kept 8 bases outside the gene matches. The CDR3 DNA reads TGCGCCAGCAGCCAAGATCGGACTAGGAGTGTCACCGGGGAGCTGTTTTTT. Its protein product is CASSQDRTRSVTGELFF.

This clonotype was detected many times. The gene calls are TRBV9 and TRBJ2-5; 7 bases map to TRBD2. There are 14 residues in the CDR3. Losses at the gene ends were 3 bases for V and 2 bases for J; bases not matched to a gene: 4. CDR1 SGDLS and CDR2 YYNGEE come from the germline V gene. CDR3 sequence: CASSAWGGQETQYF. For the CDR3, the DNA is TGTGCCAGCAGCGCGTGGGGGGGGCAAGAGACCCAGTACTTC.

CDR3 coding DNA: TGTGCCACCAGCTTCTATGGCGGGGGAGAGACCCAGTACTTC. As protein: CATSFYGGGETQYF. The J gene is TRBJ2-5, the V gene TRBV15; 7 bases line up with TRBD2. Germline V lookup: CDR1 LNHNV, CDR2 YYDKDF (reference sequence). The V and J ends lost 5 bases and 4 bases, in that order; junction bases with no gene match: 7. This CDR3 has 14 amino acids.

The CDR3 reads CSVEDRTSGGAGRIKYF. CDR3 sequence (DNA): TGCAGCGTTGAAGATAGGACTAGCGGGGGCGCTGGCCGAATTAAGTACTTC. The rearrangement joins TRBV29-1 to TRBJ2-4, with 13 positions matching TRBD2. The CDR3 is 17 residues long. Germline V lookup: CDR1 SQVTM, CDR2 ANQGSEA. Germline trimming cut 0 bases from V and 14 bases from J; bases unmatched to any gene: 16.

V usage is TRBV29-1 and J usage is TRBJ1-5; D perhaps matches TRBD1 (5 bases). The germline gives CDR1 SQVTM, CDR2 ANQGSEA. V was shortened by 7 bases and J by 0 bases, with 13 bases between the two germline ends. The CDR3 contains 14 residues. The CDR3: CSAAQANSNQPQHF. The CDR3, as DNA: TGCAGCGCGGCACAGGCGAATAGCAATCAGCCCCAGCATTTT.

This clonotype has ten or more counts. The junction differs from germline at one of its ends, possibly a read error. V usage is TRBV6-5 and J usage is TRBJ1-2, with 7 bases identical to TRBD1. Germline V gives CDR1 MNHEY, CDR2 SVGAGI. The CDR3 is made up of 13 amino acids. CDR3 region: CASSYGTDYGYIF. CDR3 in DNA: TGTGCCAGCAGTTACGGGACAGACTATGGCTACATCTTC.

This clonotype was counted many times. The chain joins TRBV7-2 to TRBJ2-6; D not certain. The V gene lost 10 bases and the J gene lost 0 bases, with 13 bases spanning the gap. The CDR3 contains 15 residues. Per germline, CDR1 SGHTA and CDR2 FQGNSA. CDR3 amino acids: CATISRPSGANVLTF. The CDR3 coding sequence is TGTGCCACCATCTCTCGCCCCTCTGGGGCCAACGTCCTGACTTTC. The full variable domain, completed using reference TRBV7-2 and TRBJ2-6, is GAGVSQSPSNKVTEKGKDVELRCDPISGHTALYWYRQSLGQGLEFLIYFQGNSAPDKSGLPSDRFSAERTGGSVSTLTIQRTQQEDSAVYLCATISRPSGANVLTFGAGSRLTVL.

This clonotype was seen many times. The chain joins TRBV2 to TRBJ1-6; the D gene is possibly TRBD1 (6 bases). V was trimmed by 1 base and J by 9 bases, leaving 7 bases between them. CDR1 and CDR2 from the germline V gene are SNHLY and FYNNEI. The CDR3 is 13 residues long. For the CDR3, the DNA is TGTGCCAGCAGTGAAGAAGGGGGTTCACCCCTCCACTTT. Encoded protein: CASSEEGGSPLHF.

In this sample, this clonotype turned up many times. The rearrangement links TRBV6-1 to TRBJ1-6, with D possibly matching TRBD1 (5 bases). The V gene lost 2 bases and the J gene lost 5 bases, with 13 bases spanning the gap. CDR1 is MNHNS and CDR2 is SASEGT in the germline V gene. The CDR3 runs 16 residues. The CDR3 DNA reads TGTGCCAGCAGTGAATATAACAGGAAGAATAATTCACCCCTCCACTTT. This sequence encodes CASSEYNRKNNSPLHF.

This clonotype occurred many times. For the CDR3, the DNA is TGTGCCAGCAGTGAGCTACTAGCGGAAGAGACCCAGTACTTC. Translation: CASSELLAEETQYF. The chain couples TRBV6-1 to TRBJ2-5; 8 nucleotides match TRBD2. Germline loops: CDR1 MNHNS, CDR2 SASEGT. The junction had 3 bases not matched to a gene; V was cut back by 3 bases and J by 3 bases. The CDR3 has 14 amino acids.